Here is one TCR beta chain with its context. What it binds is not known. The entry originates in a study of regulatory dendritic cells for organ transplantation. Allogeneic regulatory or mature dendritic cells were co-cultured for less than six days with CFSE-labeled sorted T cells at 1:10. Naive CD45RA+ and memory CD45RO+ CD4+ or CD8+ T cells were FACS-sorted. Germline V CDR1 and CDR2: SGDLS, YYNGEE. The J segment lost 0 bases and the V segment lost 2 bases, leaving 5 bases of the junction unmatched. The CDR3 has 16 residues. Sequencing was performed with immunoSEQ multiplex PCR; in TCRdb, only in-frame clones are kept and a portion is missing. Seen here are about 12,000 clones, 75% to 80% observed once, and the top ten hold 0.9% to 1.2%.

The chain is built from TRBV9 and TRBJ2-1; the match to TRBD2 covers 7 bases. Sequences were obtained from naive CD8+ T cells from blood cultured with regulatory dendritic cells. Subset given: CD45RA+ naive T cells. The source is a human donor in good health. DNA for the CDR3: TGTGCCAGCAGCGTGGAACGACTAGCCTCCTACAATGAGCAGTTCTTC. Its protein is CASSVERLASYNEQFF.